A selection of T cell receptor beta chains follows, all from one sample in a study of human T cells and chemical hapten exposure. MiXCR, applied by TCRdb to the RACE reads, yields one record per CDR3 protein. Of 350,000 to 400,000 distinct CDR3 sequences in the sample, more than 4.5% are singletons; the top ten hold 2.6%. This material consisted of whole blood, taken in connection with sensitization to the hapten diphenylcyclopropenone (DPC). These receptors came from a woman between 45 and 60 years old with alopecia areata. Some clones in this sample may be carry-over from other donors' samples. Both conserved end residues are part of each CDR3. The D gene is left open where the match is weak. Size tells how often a clone was seen (once, few, many) or the class of an expanded clone, and some rows leave it out.

>TRBD2|TRBJ2-3|TRBV24-1|many
TGTGCCACCAGTGCCCCGGGAGGGGCACGTGATACGCAGTATTTT
CATSAPGGARDTQYF
>NA|TRBJ2-7|TRBV7-9|many
TGTGCCAGCAGCTCATCGGGACCTTTAAGTAGCGAGCAGTACTTC
CASSSSGPLSSEQYF
>NA|TRBJ2-5|TRBV5-1|NA
TGCGCCAGCAGCCTACAGGGAAGCCCAGAGACCCAGTACTTC
CASSLQGSPETQYF
>NA|TRBJ2-1|TRBV5-1|few
TGCGCCAGCAGCTTGGGGGGGACGAGCTCCTACAATGAGCAGTTCTTC
CASSLGGTSSYNEQFF
>TRBD1|TRBJ1-6|TRBV6-5|NA
TGTGCCAGCAGTTTAAAAGACAGGGGTAAATCACCCCTCCACTTT
CASSLKDRGKSPLHF
>TRBD1|TRBJ1-5|TRBV7-2|NA
TGTGCCAGCACCTCAGGGACAGGCAATCAGCCCCAGCATTTT
CASTSGTGNQPQHF
>NA|TRBJ2-3|TRBV6-5|NA
TGTGCCAGCTTCCCCGGGACTAGCACAGATACGCAGTATTTT
CASFPGTSTDTQYF
>NA|TRBJ1-3|TRBV20-1|few
TGCAGTGCTACCCCGGCGGGGGCATCTGGAAACACCATATATTTT
CSATPAGASGNTIYF
>NA|TRBJ1-1|TRBV11-2|many
TGTGCCAGCACTGACGGAGGACTTGCTTTCTTT
CASTDGGLAFF
>TRBD2|TRBJ2-7|TRBV5-6|many
TGTGCCAGCAGCTTGGACGGACTAGCGGGCGAGCAGTACTTC
CASSLDGLAGEQYF
>TRBD2|TRBJ2-3|TRBV6-5|NA
TGTGCCAGCAGACCCCCGGGGGGACTCGGTGGCACAGATACGCAGTATTTT
CASRPPGGLGGTDTQYF